This T cell receptor beta chain was captured in a study of OX40 agonist ivuxolimab in advanced cancers. Turning to the study itself: Earlier anti-PD-1, anti-PD-L1 or anti-CTLA-4 therapy was permitted; roughly 40% had received some.

The germline V gene has CDR1 SGHRS and CDR2 YFSETQ. V trimming: 4 bases; J trimming: 5 bases; junction bases outside the gene matches: 10. The CDR3 runs 15 residues. A word on this clone: The target antigen is unknown.

Assay used: immunoSEQ multiplex PCR; TCRdb lists only in-frame clones, some missing. The sample carries fewer than 85,000 clones, about 86% recorded once. Study-level results: In the expanded peripheral T cells, antigen specificity was never determined.

This receptor was obtained from an adult with an advanced solid tumor such as melanoma, head and neck, liver or kidney cancer. The chain joins TRBV5-1 to TRBJ2-5, with 8 bases lining up with TRBD2. Sequenced material: CD4+ or CD8+ T cells sorted from blood, taken in a trial of the OX40 agonist ivuxolimab. CDR3 region: CASSPSGTRGETQYF. DNA for the CDR3: TGCGCCAGCAGCCCATCCGGGACTAGGGGTGAGACCCAGTACTTC.